This note documents a single T cell receptor (beta chain) sequence. These data come from a study of control samples from healthy donors and cancer patients. CDR1 MNHEY and CDR2 SVGAGI come from the germline V gene. This CDR3 spans 15 amino acids. The ends lost 6 bases at V and 3 bases at J; junction bases unmatched: 10. Produced via immunoSEQ multiplex PCR; TCRdb's table is partial and in-frame only. The sample holds roughly 150,000 clones, approximately 94% seen once. The chain combines TRBV6-5 with TRBJ2-7; TRBD2 matches at 8 bases. Sequencing was done on a sample of blood. The sequence derives from a man younger than 35 in good health. CDR3 in DNA: TGTGCCAGCAGCGAGCGGGGGCGAAGCGGCTACGAGCAGTACTTC. It specifies CASSERGRSGYEQYF.